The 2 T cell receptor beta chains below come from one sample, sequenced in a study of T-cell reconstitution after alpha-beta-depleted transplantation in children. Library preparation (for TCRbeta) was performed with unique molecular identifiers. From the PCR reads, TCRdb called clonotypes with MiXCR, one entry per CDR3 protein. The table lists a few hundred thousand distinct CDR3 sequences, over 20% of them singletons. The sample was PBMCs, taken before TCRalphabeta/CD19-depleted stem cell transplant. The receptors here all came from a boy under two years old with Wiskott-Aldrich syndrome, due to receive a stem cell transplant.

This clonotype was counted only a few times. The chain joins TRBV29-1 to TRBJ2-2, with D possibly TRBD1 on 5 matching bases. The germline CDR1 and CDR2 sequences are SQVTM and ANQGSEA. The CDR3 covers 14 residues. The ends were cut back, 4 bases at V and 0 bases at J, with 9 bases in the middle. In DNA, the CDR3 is TGCAGCGTTGGAAGGGGAACGAACACCGGGGAGCTGTTTTTT. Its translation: CSVGRGTNTGELFF.

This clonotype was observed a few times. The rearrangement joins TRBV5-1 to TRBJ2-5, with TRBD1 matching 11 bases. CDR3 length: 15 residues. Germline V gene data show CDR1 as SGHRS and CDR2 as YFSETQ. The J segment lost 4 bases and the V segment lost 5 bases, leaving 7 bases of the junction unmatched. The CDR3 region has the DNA TGCGCCAGCAGTTATACCGGGACAGGGGGAGAGACCCAGTACTTC. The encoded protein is CASSYTGTGGETQYF. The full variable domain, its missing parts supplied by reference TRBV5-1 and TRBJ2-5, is KAGVTQTPRYLIKTRGQQVTLSCSPISGHRSVSWYQQTPGQGLQFLFEYFSETQRNKGNFPGRFSGRQFSNSRSEMNVSTLELGDSALYLCASSYTGTGGETQYFGPGTRLLVL.